The clone carrying this TCR beta chain has a count of ten or more. The sample is drawn from a study of human T cells and chemical hapten exposure. Time point specified: patch test 1, 2 weeks after DPC sensitization. Treatment here: therapeutic diphenylcyclopropenone sensitization with weekly scalp DPC. Library preparation tagged each individual cDNA molecule with a unique molecular identifier. A single record per CDR3 protein comes from TCRdb applying MiXCR to the RACE reads. Seen here are around 71,000 distinct CDR3 sequences, around 10% observed once, and the top ten hold 3.3%. Germline CDR1 DFQATT, CDR2 SNEGSKA (reference sequence). Losses at the gene ends were 3 bases for V and 4 bases for J; bases not matched to a gene: 7. This CDR3 contains 14 residues.

The material sequenced was whole blood, taken in connection with sensitization to the hapten diphenylcyclopropenone (DPC). The clonotype comes from a woman in her 40s with alopecia areata. Some clones in this sample may be carry-over from other donors' samples. The V gene is TRBV20-1, the J gene TRBJ2-3, with 7 bases matching TRBD2. CDR3 residues: CSASLDGGADTQYF. The DNA of the CDR3 is TGCAGTGCTAGCCTCGATGGGGGGGCAGATACGCAGTATTTT.